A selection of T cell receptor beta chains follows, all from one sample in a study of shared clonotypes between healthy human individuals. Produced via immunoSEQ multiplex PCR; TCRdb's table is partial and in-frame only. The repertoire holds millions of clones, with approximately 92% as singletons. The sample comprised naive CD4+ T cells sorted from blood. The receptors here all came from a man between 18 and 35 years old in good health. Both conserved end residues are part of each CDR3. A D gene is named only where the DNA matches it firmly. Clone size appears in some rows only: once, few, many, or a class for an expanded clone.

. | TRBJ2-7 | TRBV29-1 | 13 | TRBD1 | CSGRSGQINEQYF | TGCAGCGGTAGGTCGGGACAGATAAACGAGCAGTACTTC
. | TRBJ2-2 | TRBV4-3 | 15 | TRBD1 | CASSQTDRDAGELFF | TGCGCCAGCAGCCAGACAGACAGGGACGCCGGGGAGCTGTTTTTT
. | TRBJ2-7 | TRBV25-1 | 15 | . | CASSESSLSSYEQYF | TGTGCCAGCAGTGAATCATCCTTGAGCTCCTACGAGCAGTACTTC
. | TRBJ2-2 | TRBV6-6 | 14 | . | CASSYFGGTGELFF | TGTGCCAGCAGCTATTTTGGGGGCACCGGGGAGCTGTTTTTT
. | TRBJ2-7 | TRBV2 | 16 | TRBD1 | CASSVRRGQGSNEQYF | TGTGCCAGCAGTGTACGGCGCGGACAGGGCAGTAACGAGCAGTACTTC
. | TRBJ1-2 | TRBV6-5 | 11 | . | CASKQDYGYTF | TGTGCCAGCAAACAAGACTATGGCTACACCTTC
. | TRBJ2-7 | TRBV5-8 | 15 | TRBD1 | CASYSDRVGSYEQYF | TGTGCCAGCTATTCCGACAGGGTGGGATCCTACGAGCAGTACTTC
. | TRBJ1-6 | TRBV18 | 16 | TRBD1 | CASSPSTGVYNSPLHF | TGTGCCAGCTCACCCAGTACAGGGGTATATAATTCACCCCTCCACTTT
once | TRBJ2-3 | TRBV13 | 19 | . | CASSLGPASPGPSTDTQYF | TGTGCCAGCAGCTTAGGCCCGGCTTCACCGGGGCCAAGCACAGATACGCAGTATTTT
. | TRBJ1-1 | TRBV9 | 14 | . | CASSDREGNTEAFF | TGTGCCAGCAGCGATCGGGAGGGGAACACTGAAGCTTTCTTT
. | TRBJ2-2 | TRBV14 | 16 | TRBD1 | CASSLQRTGGVGELFF | TGTGCCAGCAGCCTGCAGAGGACAGGGGGCGTCGGGGAGCTGTTTTTT
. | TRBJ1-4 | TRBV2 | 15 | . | CASSPVGGIGEKLFF | TGTGCCAGCAGTCCCGTAGGGGGAATTGGAGAAAAACTGTTTTTT
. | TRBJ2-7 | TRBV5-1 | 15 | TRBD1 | CASSLVDRGSNEQYF | TGCGCCAGCAGCTTGGTAGACAGGGGGTCTAACGAGCAGTACTTC
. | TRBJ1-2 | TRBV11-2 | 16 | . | CASRAAGTLSNYGYTF | TGTGCCAGCAGGGCGGCAGGGACCCTCTCTAACTATGGCTACACCTTC
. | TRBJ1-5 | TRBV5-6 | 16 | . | CASSDGTAVGNQPQHF | TGTGCCAGCAGCGACGGGACCGCCGTGGGCAATCAGCCCCAGCATTTT
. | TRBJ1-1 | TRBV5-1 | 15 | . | CASSFGGVENTEAFF | TGCGCCAGCAGCTTCGGGGGGGTTGAGAACACTGAAGCTTTCTTT
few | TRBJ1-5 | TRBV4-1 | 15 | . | CASSQDRTYNQPQHF | TGCGCCAGCAGCCAAGATCGAACGTACAATCAGCCCCAGCATTTT
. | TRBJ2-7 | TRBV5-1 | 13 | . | CASSSYPGYEQYF | TGCGCCAGCAGCTCTTACCCAGGGTACGAGCAGTACTTC
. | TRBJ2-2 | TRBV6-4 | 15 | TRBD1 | CASSTGTGSTGELFF | TGTGCCAGCAGTACCGGGACAGGGAGCACCGGGGAGCTGTTTTTT
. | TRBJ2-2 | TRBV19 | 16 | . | CASSIIEGGNTGELFF | TGTGCCAGTAGTATTATTGAGGGCGGTAACACCGGGGAGCTGTTTTTT
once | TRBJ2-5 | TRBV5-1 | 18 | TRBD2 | CASSFPGLAGTDQETQYF | TGCGCCAGCAGCTTTCCGGGACTAGCGGGGACCGATCAAGAGACCCAGTACTTC
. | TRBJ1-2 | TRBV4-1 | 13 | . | CASSQGRDYGYTF | TGCGCCAGCAGCCAGGGCAGGGACTATGGCTACACCTTC
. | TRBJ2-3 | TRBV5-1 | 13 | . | CASSLGFTDTQYF | TGCGCCAGCAGCCTCGGCTTCACAGATACGCAGTATTTT
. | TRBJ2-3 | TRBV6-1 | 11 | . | CASSDPDTQYF | TGTGCCAGCAGTGACCCAGATACGCAGTATTTT
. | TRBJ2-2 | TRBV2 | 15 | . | CASGSYSLPTGELFF | TGTGCCAGCGGTTCGTACAGCCTGCCCACCGGGGAGCTGTTTTTT